The 21 T cell receptor beta chains below come from one sample, sequenced in a study of T-cell reconstitution after alpha-beta-depleted transplantation in children. The authors prepared the TCRbeta library with unique molecular identifiers. Via MiXCR, TCRdb re-called the PCR reads, giving one row per CDR3 protein. This table holds about 200,000 distinct CDR3 sequences, around 9.2% found once. The material sequenced was PBMCs, mostly from graft donor cells, taken 360 days after TCRalphabeta/CD19-depleted stem cell transplant. Receptors were obtained from a male patient aged 2-9 years who had a stem cell transplant for acute myeloid leukemia, so the T cells may come from the graft donor.

This clonotype was observed a few times. The chain combines TRBV15 with TRBJ2-1, with D possibly TRBD2 on 5 matching bases. Trimming pared 4 bases from V and 2 bases from J, leaving 15 bases between. CDR1 and CDR2 (germline): LNHNV, YYDKDF (reference sequence). CDR3 length: 16 residues. CDR3 sequence reads: CATSIGNSLTYNEQFF. The CDR3 DNA sequence: TGTGCCACCAGCATCGGGAACAGCCTCACCTACAATGAGCAGTTCTTC.

This clonotype was recorded at least ten times. The chain carries TRBV6-5 and TRBJ2-5; weak D call: TRBD1 (7 bases). The germline gives CDR1 MNHEY, CDR2 SVGAGI. Trimming shortened V by 2 bases and J by 2 bases, and 15 bases separated the two germline ends. This CDR3 contains 16 residues. The CDR3 region is CASSYEGGGEQETQYF. In DNA form, the CDR3 reads TGTGCCAGCAGTTACGAAGGAGGGGGCGAACAAGAGACCCAGTACTTC.

The rearrangement joins TRBV25-1 to TRBJ1-2; no clear D. V lost 1 base to trimming and J lost 5 bases, with 14 bases between them. Per germline, CDR1 MGHDK and CDR2 SYGVNS. This CDR3 is 15 amino acids long. The CDR3 nucleotides read TGTGCCAGCAGTGAATCTTTAAGAGGCCGGTATGGCTACACCTTC. Its translation is CASSESLRGRYGYTF.

This clonotype was detected a few times. This chain connects TRBV20-1 to TRBJ2-3; D is perhaps TRBD2 (5 bases). V was trimmed by 2 bases and J by 2 bases, leaving 17 bases between them. CDR3 length: 16 residues. Germline V gene data show CDR1 as DFQATT and CDR2 as SNEGSKA (reference sequence). Written as DNA, the CDR3 is TGCAGTGCTAGATCAGCGGTCTCCGGGCCCACAGATACGCAGTATTTT. This gives the protein CSARSAVSGPTDTQYF.

This clonotype was counted at least ten times. J is TRBJ2-1 and V is TRBV6-1; perhaps D is TRBD1 or TRBD2 (5 bases each). V dropped 7 bases and J dropped 0 bases, with 10 bases sitting between them. This CDR3 has 14 amino acids. Germline V CDR1 and CDR2: MNHNS, SASEGT. The CDR3 here is CASTGTYSYNEQFF. DNA for the CDR3: TGTGCCAGCACCGGGACGTACTCCTACAATGAGCAGTTCTTC.

A few counts support this clonotype. The chain recombines TRBV10-3 with TRBJ2-3, with 8 bases lining up with TRBD2. The CDR3 spans 14 residues. V shed 5 bases and J 1 base; nucleotides not matched to a gene: 2. Germline CDR1 and CDR2: ENHRY and SYGVKD. Here the CDR3 DNA reads TGTGCCATCAGTCGGGAGGGGGGCACAGATACGCAGTATTTT. Protein: CAISREGGTDTQYF.

This clonotype was seen more than once but under ten times. In DNA form, the CDR3 reads TGCGCCAGCAGCTTGAAGGGGAACATTCAGTACTTC. This codes for CASSLKGNIQYF. The V and J genes are TRBV5-1 and TRBJ2-4, with D maybe TRBD1 (5 bases). Germline loops: CDR1 SGHRS, CDR2 YFSETQ. The CDR3 totals 12 residues. Deletions cut 1 base from V and 7 bases from J, with 6 bases between. The full variable domain, completed using reference TRBV5-1 and TRBJ2-4, is KAGVTQTPRYLIKTRGQQVTLSCSPISGHRSVSWYQQTPGQGLQFLFEYFSETQRNKGNFPGRFSGRQFSNSRSEMNVSTLELGDSALYLCASSLKGNIQYFGAGTRLSVL.

There are a few counts of this clonotype. This chain joins TRBV27 and TRBJ1-6; maybe TRBD1 (5 bases). Germline CDR1 MNHEY, CDR2 SMNVEV (reference sequence). The V end lost 5 bases, the J end lost 10 bases, and 21 bases lay between the germline ends. CDR3 length: 16 residues. The CDR3 DNA reads as TGTGCCAGCAGTGGGGCCCGGGTCCGAGAACCCTCACCCCTCCACTTT. This codes for CASSGARVREPSPLHF.

J is TRBJ1-2 and V is TRBV4-2, with D unresolved. CDR3 length: 13 amino acids. Deletions cut 4 bases from V and 8 bases from J, with 14 bases between. Germline V lookup: CDR1 LGHNA, CDR2 YNFKEQ. CDR3 amino acids: CASSPEVWQGYTF. CDR3 DNA: TGTGCCAGCAGCCCAGAGGTTTGGCAGGGCTACACCTTC.

In this sample, this clonotype turned up many times. V and J are TRBV10-3 and TRBJ2-1; no reliable D call. Deletions cut 5 bases from V and 6 bases from J, with 5 bases between. The CDR3 covers 11 residues. In germline, CDR1 is ENHRY, CDR2 SYGVKD. In DNA form, the CDR3 reads TGTGCCATCAGTACCACCAATGAGCAGTTCTTC. Amino acid sequence: CAISTTNEQFF.

The rearrangement uses TRBV5-1 and TRBJ2-1; weak D call: TRBD2 (6 bases). The CDR3 runs to 12 residues. V was pared by 4 bases and J by 12 bases, with 14 bases between. Germline CDR1 and CDR2: SGHRS and YFSETQ. The CDR3 nucleotides are TGCGCCAGCAGCGTGAATGACGGGAGGCAGTTCTTC. Protein sequence: CASSVNDGRQFF.

This clonotype occurred many times. The genes are TRBV6-2 or TRBV6-3 and TRBJ2-7, with D unresolved. Germline lookup yields CDR1 MNHEY and CDR2 SVGEGT. This CDR3 spans 12 amino acids. The V end was cut by 6 bases, the J end by 2 bases, with 8 bases between. CDR3 loop: CASRSTAYEQYV. CDR3 coding DNA: TGTGCCAGCAGAAGTACCGCCTACGAGCAGTACGTC.

The J gene is TRBJ1-4, the V gene TRBV7-6; D may be TRBD1 (5 bases). The CDR3 is made up of 18 amino acids. The V end lost 1 base, the J end lost 0 bases, and 15 bases lay between the germline ends. CDR1 and CDR2 (germline): SGHVS, FNYEAQ. Here the CDR3 reads CASSLVGPFYSTNEKLFF. CDR3 DNA: TGTGCCAGCAGCTTAGTGGGACCGTTCTACTCAACTAATGAAAAACTGTTTTTT. Variable domain in full (rest from reference TRBV7-6 and TRBJ1-4): GAGVSQSPRYKVTKRGQDVALRCDPISGHVSLYWYRQALGQGPEFLTYFNYEAQQDKSGLPNDRFSAERPEGSISTLTIQRTEQRDSAMYRCASSLVGPFYSTNEKLFFGSGTQLSVL.

This clonotype came up many times. This sequence joins TRBV10-3 and TRBJ2-1, with 9 bases matching TRBD1. The CDR3 is 14 amino acids. V trimming: 4 bases; J trimming: 4 bases; junction bases outside the gene matches: 2. Germline V lookup: CDR1 ENHRY, CDR2 SYGVKD. The CDR3 region is CAISGQGVYNEQFF. CDR3 DNA: TGTGCCATCAGTGGACAGGGGGTATACAATGAGCAGTTCTTC.

This clonotype was detected ten times or more. The CDR3 loop is CASGSYNSPLHF. Here the CDR3 DNA reads TGTGCCAGCGGGTCCTATAATTCACCCCTCCACTTT. The rearrangement uses TRBV12-3 or TRBV12-4 and TRBJ1-6; no definite D call. Trimming removed 8 bases at V and 1 base at J, with 3 bases between. The length of the CDR3 is 12 residues.

This clonotype was counted a few times. The genes are TRBV20-1 and TRBJ1-3; 8 bases map to TRBD1. The CDR3 runs 14 residues. Germline values: CDR1 DFQATT, CDR2 SNEGSKA (reference sequence). The V segment lost 6 bases and the J segment 2 bases; nucleotides outside the gene matches: 6. The chain's CDR3 is CSAHRGTAGNTIYF. CDR3 DNA sequence: TGCAGTGCCCACAGGGGGACAGCTGGAAACACCATATATTTT.

V gene TRBV12-3 or TRBV12-4 combines with J gene TRBJ2-1, with D maybe TRBD2 (6 bases). The V gene lost 8 bases and the J gene lost 9 bases, with 20 bases spanning the gap. The CDR3 runs to 14 residues. The CDR3 bases are TGTGCCAGCCGGAGGGGAACTAGTGGTGGTGAGCAGTTCTTC. Protein product: CASRRGTSGGEQFF.

This clonotype was recorded at least ten times. The rearrangement uses TRBV29-1 and TRBJ2-5, with unresolved D. This CDR3 has 15 amino acids. In germline, CDR1 is SQVTM, CDR2 ANQGSEA. V was shortened by 2 bases and J by 2 bases, with 15 bases between the two germline ends. Here the CDR3 reads CSVEKIRALQETQYF. The DNA of the CDR3 is TGCAGCGTTGAAAAAATCCGGGCTTTACAAGAGACCCAGTACTTC.

This clonotype was found a few times. The chain has TRBV6-1 and TRBJ2-5; 12 nucleotides align to TRBD1. CDR3 length: 19 amino acids. The V gene end was trimmed by 7 bases and the J gene end by 5 bases; junction bases not matched to a gene: 20. Germline CDR1 reads MNHNS; CDR2 reads SASEGT. The CDR3 coding sequence is TGTGCCAGCAACTCTCATGGGACAGGGGGCGGAATTATAATGGAGACCCAGTACTTC. This codes for CASNSHGTGGGIIMETQYF.

This chain uses TRBV5-1 with TRBJ2-3; TRBD1 is a possible D gene (6 bases). Germline V gene data show CDR1 as SGHRS and CDR2 as YFSETQ. This CDR3 region has 14 residues. Trimming stripped 4 bases from V and 8 bases from J, with 17 bases between. CDR3 sequence: CASSIRPEGGTQYF. For the CDR3, the DNA is TGCGCCAGCAGCATACGGCCGGAAGGGGGTACGCAGTATTTT.

The J gene is TRBJ2-3, the V gene TRBV12-3 or TRBV12-4, with 8 bases aligning to TRBD2. Trimming cost V 3 bases and J 5 bases; bases outside gene matches: 10. CDR3 size: 16 residues. The CDR3 is CASSFLAGRRVDTQYF. The CDR3 DNA follows: TGTGCCAGCAGTTTTCTAGCGGGTAGGCGGGTAGATACGCAGTATTTT.